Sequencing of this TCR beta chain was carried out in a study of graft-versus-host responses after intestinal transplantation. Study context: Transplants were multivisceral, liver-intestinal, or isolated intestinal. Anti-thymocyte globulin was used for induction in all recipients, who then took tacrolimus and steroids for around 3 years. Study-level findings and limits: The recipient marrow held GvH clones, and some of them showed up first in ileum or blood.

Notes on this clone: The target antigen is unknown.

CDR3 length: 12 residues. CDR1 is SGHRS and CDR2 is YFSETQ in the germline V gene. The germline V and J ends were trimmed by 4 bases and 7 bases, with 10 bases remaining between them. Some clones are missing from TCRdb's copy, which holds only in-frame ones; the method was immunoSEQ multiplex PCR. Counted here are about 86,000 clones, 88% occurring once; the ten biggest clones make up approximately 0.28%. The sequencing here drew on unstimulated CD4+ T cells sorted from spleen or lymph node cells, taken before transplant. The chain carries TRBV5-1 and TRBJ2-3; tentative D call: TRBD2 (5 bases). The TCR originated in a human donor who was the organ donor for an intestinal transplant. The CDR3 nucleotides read TGCGCCAGCAGCCCCCGCGGGTATACGCAGTATTTT. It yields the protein CASSPRGYTQYF.